The clone carrying this TCR beta chain was seen repeatedly, ten times or more. Its specificity is not known. A library of TCRbeta sequences, prepared with unique molecular identifiers, was generated. TCRdb used MiXCR to reprocess the PCR reads, holding one entry per CDR3 protein. The table shows roughly 220,000 distinct CDR3 sequences, with about 8.7% occurring only once. This specimen comes from a study of T-cell reconstitution after alpha-beta-depleted transplantation in children. Germline V gives CDR1 SGHTA, CDR2 FQGNSA. The V end was cut by 1 base, the J end by 2 bases, with 9 bases between. The length of the CDR3 is 15 residues. Whole-study results and caveats: Fresh T-cell production supplied most of the T-cell counts and diversity seen one year after transplant. Surviving recipient T cells and thymic progenitors accounted for the high day-60 TCRbeta diversity observed in some patients. Expanded clones from the graft, numbering several hundred, reportedly supplied alpha-beta T cells about two months after transplant.

The chain couples TRBV7-2 to TRBJ2-1, with D possibly matching TRBD1 (6 bases). The sample here was PBMCs, mostly from graft donor cells, taken 360 days after TCRalphabeta/CD19-depleted stem cell transplant. The origin of this receptor is a male patient under 10 years old who had a stem cell transplant for acute myeloid leukemia, so the T cells may come from the graft donor. Here the CDR3 DNA reads TGTGCCAGCAGCTTAGACAGGGACACCTACAATGAGCAGTTCTTC. Translating gives CASSLDRDTYNEQFF.